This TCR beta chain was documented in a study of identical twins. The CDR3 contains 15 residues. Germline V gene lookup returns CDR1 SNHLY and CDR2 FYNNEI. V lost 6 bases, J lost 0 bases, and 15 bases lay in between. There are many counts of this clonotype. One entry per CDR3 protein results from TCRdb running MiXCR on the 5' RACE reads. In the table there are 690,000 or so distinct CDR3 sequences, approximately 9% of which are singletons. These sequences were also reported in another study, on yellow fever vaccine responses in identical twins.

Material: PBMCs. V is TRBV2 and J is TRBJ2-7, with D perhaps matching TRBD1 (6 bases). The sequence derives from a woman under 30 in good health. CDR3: CASSFGQPFSYEQYF. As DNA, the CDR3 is TGTGCCAGCAGCTTTGGACAGCCGTTCTCCTACGAGCAGTACTTC.